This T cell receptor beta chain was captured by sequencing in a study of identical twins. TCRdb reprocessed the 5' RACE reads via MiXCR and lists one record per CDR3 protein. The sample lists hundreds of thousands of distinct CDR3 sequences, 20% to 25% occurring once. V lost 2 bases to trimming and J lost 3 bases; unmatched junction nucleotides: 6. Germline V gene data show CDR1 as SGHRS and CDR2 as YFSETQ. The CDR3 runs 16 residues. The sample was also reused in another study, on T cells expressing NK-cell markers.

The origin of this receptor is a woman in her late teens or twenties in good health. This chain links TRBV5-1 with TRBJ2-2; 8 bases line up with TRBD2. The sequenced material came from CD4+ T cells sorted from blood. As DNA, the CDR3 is TGCGCCAGCAGCTTACTAGCGGCTACACACACCGGGGAGCTGTTTTTT. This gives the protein CASSLLAATHTGELFF.